A single sample gave rise to the 9 T cell receptor beta chains below, sequenced in a study of blood T cell repertoires in COVID-19. Sequencing used immunoSEQ multiplex PCR; TCRdb keeps in-frame clones, though not all of them. Of under 200,000 clones in the sample, more than 75% were seen once. Sequenced sample: peripheral blood. The receptors originated from a woman in her 70s with COVID-19, enrolled during active disease.

A single count supports this clone. The chain joins TRBV3-1 (or the pseudogene TRBV3-2) to TRBJ1-1; no clear D gene. The CDR3 extends over 14 amino acids. Germline CDR1 LGHDT, CDR2 YNNKEL (reference sequence). Trimming removed 4 bases at V and 0 bases at J, with 9 bases between. The CDR3 bases are TGTGCCAGCAGCCGCCCAGATGTGAACACTGAAGCTTTCTTT. Amino acid sequence: CASSRPDVNTEAFF.

The CDR3 nucleotides read TGTGCCAGCACCGAGGACAGAACTGAAGCTTTCTTT. Encoded protein: CASTEDRTEAFF. The chain employs TRBV12-3 or TRBV12-4 and TRBJ1-1; D might be TRBD1 (6 bases). CDR3 length: 12 residues. V shed 7 bases and J shed 5 bases, with 11 bases lying between them.

The chain joins TRBV7-2 to TRBJ2-2, with 7 bases matching TRBD2. The V gene's germline CDR1 is SGHTA and CDR2 FQGNSA. The length of the CDR3 is 14 residues. After removal of 1 base from V and 8 bases from J, the junction contained 4 bases not matched to a gene. The chain's CDR3 is CASSLVTSMGELFF. The CDR3 DNA reads TGTGCCAGCAGCTTAGTGACTAGCATGGGGGAGCTGTTTTTT.

This sequence joins TRBV10-3 and TRBJ1-4; 9 positions match TRBD1. V dropped 4 bases and J dropped 6; count of bases not matched to a gene: 6. The CDR3 consists of 15 residues. Looked up from germline, CDR1 is ENHRY and CDR2 is SYGVKD. CDR3 in DNA: TGTGCCATCAGTGGATCGGGACAGGGTGATGAAAAACTGTTTTTT. Translation gives CAISGSGQGDEKLFF.

As concerns this clone: One end of the junction varies from germline; a read error may be responsible. The chain recombines TRBV19 with TRBJ1-1; D is perhaps TRBD1 (6 bases). From germline, CDR1 is LNHDA and CDR2 SQIVND (reference sequence). This CDR3 spans 11 amino acids. CDR3 protein: CASSISGTTSF. The CDR3, as DNA: TGTGCCAGTAGTATATCCGGGACAACGAGCTTT.

V usage is TRBV12-3 or TRBV12-4 and J usage is TRBJ1-2, with D uncertain. The CDR3 totals 12 residues. V lost 5 bases and J lost 2, with 6 bases in between. Here the CDR3 DNA reads TGTGCCAGCAGTCGAGGGAACTATGGCTACACCTTC. Protein product: CASSRGNYGYTF.

The rearrangement joins TRBV3-1 (or the pseudogene TRBV3-2) to TRBJ2-5, with D perhaps TRBD1 (6 bases). The CDR3 covers 16 residues. Trimming pared 3 bases from V and 5 bases from J, leaving 19 bases between. Germline lookup yields CDR1 LGHDT and CDR2 YNNKEL (reference sequence). The CDR3 DNA sequence: TGTGCCAGCAGCCAGGTTGCGACAGGAGGACGGGAGACCCAGTACTTC. Protein product: CASSQVATGGRETQYF.

In its sample, this clone was seen a few times. The V and J genes are TRBV20-1 and TRBJ2-1; 9 bases align to TRBD2. Trimming took 3 bases from V and 5 from J; bases not matched to a gene: 5. The CDR3 is 14 amino acids. Germline CDR1 and CDR2: DFQATT and SNEGSKA (reference sequence). CDR3 coding DNA: TGCAGTGCTAGTAGCAGCGGGGGGAACAATGAGCAGTTCTTC. This sequence encodes CSASSSGGNNEQFF.

J is TRBJ2-1 and V is TRBV21-1; TRBD1 is the table's D call, not checked against the DNA. TRBV21-1 constitutes a pseudogene. This CDR3 comprises 20 residues. Written as DNA, the CDR3 is TGTGCCAGCAGCATCCCCGGGACAGGGGTGTCTTTTTCTTCCTACAATGAGCAGTTCTTC. Its translation is CASSIPGTGVSFSSYNEQFF.